The 23 T cell receptor beta chains below were found in one sample sequenced in a study of T cell changes during pregnancy in multiple sclerosis. The assay was immunoSEQ multiplex PCR, and TCRdb's table has in-frame clones only and misses some. The table shows around 68,000 clones, with 75% to 95% occurring only once. Sequencing was performed on peripheral blood, taken in the third trimester of pregnancy. These receptors were taken from a female donor with multiple sclerosis, enrolled in a pregnancy study.

This chain's CDR3 is CASWSLDRGLSEQFF. Written as DNA, the CDR3 is TGTGCCAGCTGGAGCCTGGACAGGGGTTTGTCTGAGCAGTTCTTC. The rearrangement uses TRBV6-5 and TRBJ2-1; 9 nucleotides align to TRBD1. The CDR3 spans 15 residues. The trim removed 8 bases at V and 9 bases at J, leaving 14 bases unmatched. Germline V CDR1 and CDR2: MNHEY, SVGAGI.

The chain recombines TRBV5-4 with TRBJ2-7, with TRBD2 matching over 7 bases. J gave up 4 bases and V 2 bases, and 12 bases lay outside the gene matches. Germline loops: CDR1 SGHNT, CDR2 YYREEE (reference sequence). The CDR3 is 16 amino acids. CDR3 bases: TGTGCCAGCAGCTTAGCTGGTCTAGCGGAAAATTACGAGCAGTACTTC. Translated, it gives CASSLAGLAENYEQYF.

V is TRBV29-1 and J is TRBJ1-2, with D maybe TRBD1 (6 bases). The germline V and J ends were trimmed by 6 bases and 4 bases, with 18 bases remaining between them. The CDR3 totals 14 residues. CDR1 is SQVTM, CDR2 ANQGSEA, per germline. For the CDR3, the DNA is TGCAGCGTCGAGCCTCAGGGGACCCCCTATGGCTACACCTTC. Translating gives CSVEPQGTPYGYTF.

V usage is TRBV4-3 and J usage is TRBJ2-2, with 7 bases that match TRBD1. The length of the CDR3 is 15 residues. Unmatched junction bases numbered 2, after V lost 0 bases and J lost 4 bases. CDR1 is LGHNA and CDR2 is YSLEER in the germline V gene. The CDR3 DNA sequence: TGCGCCAGCAGCCAAGATCCAGGGGGCACCGGGGAGCTGTTTTTT. Its protein product is CASSQDPGGTGELFF.

The V gene is TRBV4-2, the J gene TRBJ2-5, with 11 bases aligning to TRBD2. Trimming took 4 bases from V and 5 from J; bases not matched to a gene: 15. The CDR3 has 18 amino acids. Germline V gives CDR1 LGHNA, CDR2 YNFKEQ. CDR3 in DNA: TGTGCCAGCAGCCTGGGAATAGCGGGAGGGCCGGCGGGGGAGACCCAGTACTTC. It encodes CASSLGIAGGPAGETQYF.

J is TRBJ1-5 and V is TRBV6-1, with TRBD1 as a possible D gene (5 bases). Germline values: CDR1 MNHNS, CDR2 SASEGT. The CDR3 extends over 15 amino acids. V was shortened by 7 bases and J by 6 bases, with 19 bases between the two germline ends. The CDR3 sequence: CASTIREGNSQPQHF. CDR3 nucleotide sequence: TGTGCCAGCACGATCAGGGAAGGGAACAGTCAGCCCCAGCATTTT.

The table lists this clone with a few counts. The V gene is TRBV27, the J gene TRBJ2-1; possibly TRBD2 for D (5 bases). The CDR3 spans 11 residues. Per the germline V gene, CDR1 is MNHEY and CDR2 is SMNVEV (reference sequence). The V end was cut by 4 bases, the J end by 8 bases, with 6 bases between. For the CDR3, the DNA is TGTGCCAGCAGTTGGAGGTATGAGCAGTTCTTC. This gives the protein CASSWRYEQFF.

The chain has TRBV4-3 and TRBJ2-3, with TRBD2 identical over 9 bases. This CDR3 spans 16 amino acids. With V trimmed by 1 base and J by 2 bases, 4 bases remained unmatched. Germline lookup yields CDR1 LGHNA and CDR2 YSLEER. The CDR3 is CASSQAPSGNTDTQYF. Written as DNA, the CDR3 is TGCGCCAGCAGCCAAGCCCCTAGCGGGAACACAGATACGCAGTATTTT.

CDR3 sequence: CASSQVVGPTEAFF. The CDR3 nucleotides read TGTGCCAGCAGCCAAGTGGTGGGCCCCACTGAAGCTTTCTTT. V and J are TRBV14 and TRBJ1-1; D is unclear. The CDR3 is 14 residues long. Trimming left V 1 base short and J 4 bases short, with 10 bases between. The germline V gene encodes CDR1 SGHDN and CDR2 FVKESK.

This clone was seen a single time. J is TRBJ2-7 and V is TRBV27; TRBD1 matches at 10 bases. Germline V gives CDR1 MNHEY, CDR2 SMNVEV (reference sequence). V was clipped by 10 bases and J by 5 bases; unmatched bases: 11. The CDR3 is 14 amino acids. CDR3 loop: CATSPGTGVDEQYF. As DNA, the CDR3 is TGTGCCACCAGCCCGGGGACAGGGGTCGACGAGCAGTACTTC.

The chain has TRBV4-3 and TRBJ1-2, with 8 bases fitting TRBD1. Germline values: CDR1 LGHNA, CDR2 YSLEER. This CDR3 comprises 15 residues. The V and J ends lost 4 bases and 5 bases, in that order; junction bases with no gene match: 9. The CDR3 loop reads CASSPRQGAGYGYTF. The CDR3 DNA reads TGCGCCAGCAGCCCTAGGCAGGGGGCAGGGTATGGCTACACCTTC.

The rearrangement joins TRBV30 to TRBJ2-1; the match to TRBD1 covers 12 bases. The CDR3 has 15 residues. J gave up 8 bases and V 3 bases, and 8 bases lay outside the gene matches. Germline lookup yields CDR1 GTSNPN and CDR2 SVGIG (reference sequence). The CDR3 here is CAWSPGTGGGYEQFF. CDR3 nucleotide sequence: TGTGCCTGGAGCCCGGGGACAGGGGGCGGGTATGAGCAGTTCTTC.

As DNA, the CDR3 is TGTGCCAGCAGTGGGCGGGCCTCCACTGAAGCTTTCTTT. Residues: CASSGRASTEAFF. V gene TRBV2 combines with J gene TRBJ1-1; D remains ambiguous. CDR1 is SNHLY and CDR2 is FYNNEI in the germline V gene. V dropped 4 bases and J dropped 4 bases, with 10 bases sitting between them. The CDR3 consists of 13 residues.

The V call is TRBV19, the J call TRBJ2-1; 9 bases align to TRBD2. V was clipped by 4 bases and J by 5 bases; unmatched bases: 3. The CDR3 sequence is 14 residues long. The germline gives CDR1 LNHDA, CDR2 SQIVND (reference sequence). The CDR3 spells CASSTTSGHNEQFF. Here the CDR3 DNA reads TGTGCCAGTAGTACGACTAGCGGTCACAATGAGCAGTTCTTC.

The V and J genes are TRBV11-2 and TRBJ1-1, with a tentative D call TRBD1 (6 bases). The germline CDR1 and CDR2 sequences are SGHAT and FQNNGV. V dropped 5 bases and J dropped 4 bases, with 11 bases sitting between them. This CDR3 has 13 amino acids. The CDR3 protein is CASSQGFSTEAFF. DNA for the CDR3: TGTGCCAGCAGCCAGGGGTTCAGCACTGAAGCTTTCTTT.

This clone was seen just once. This chain joins TRBV2 and TRBJ1-4, with a tentative D call TRBD1 (6 bases). The ends were cut back, 2 bases at V and 6 bases at J, with 13 bases in the middle. Germline V gives CDR1 SNHLY, CDR2 FYNNEI. There are 15 residues in the CDR3. CDR3 region: CASSESIRGDEKLFF. The CDR3 DNA follows: TGTGCCAGCAGTGAATCTATCAGGGGAGATGAAAAACTGTTTTTT.

CDR3 in amino acids: CASSQGASGALEQYF. The CDR3 DNA reads as TGTGCCAGCAGCCAAGGGGCTAGCGGGGCCTTGGAGCAGTACTTC. The chain uses TRBV7-6 and TRBJ2-7, with 9 bases lining up with TRBD2. The CDR3 is 15 residues long. CDR1 and CDR2 (germline): SGHVS, FNYEAQ. V was pared by 5 bases and J by 7 bases, with 12 bases of the junction left unmatched.

The chain couples TRBV19 to TRBJ2-2; 7 positions match TRBD2. The CDR3 has 15 amino acids. Germline V gene sequence: CDR1 LNHDA, CDR2 SQIVND (reference sequence). V lost 3 bases and J lost 7; bases outside the gene matches: 8. CDR3 coding DNA: TGTGCCAGTAGTATTTTTACGGGAGGAATCGGGGAGCTGTTTTTT. The encoded protein is CASSIFTGGIGELFF. Full variable domain (remainder filled in from reference TRBV19 and TRBJ2-2): DGGITQSPKYLFRKEGQNVTLSCEQNLNHDAMYWYRQDPGQGLRLIYYSQIVNDFQKGDIAEGYSVSREKKESFPLTVTSAQKNPTAFYLCASSIFTGGIGELFFGEGSRLTVL.

This chain links TRBV6-1 with TRBJ1-3; D gene ambiguous. Trimming took 5 bases from V and 0 from J, leaving 11 bases between them. CDR3 length: 15 amino acids. Germline CDR1 is MNHNS and CDR2 is SASEGT. This CDR3 is CASSLILSSGNTIYF. In nucleotides, the CDR3 is TGTGCCAGCAGTCTAATTCTAAGCTCTGGAAACACCATATATTTT.

The chain recombines TRBV6-4 with TRBJ2-5, with D unclear. From germline, CDR1 is MRHNA and CDR2 SNTAGT. V was clipped by 3 bases and J by 1 base, with 6 bases between them. This CDR3 has 13 amino acids. In DNA form, the CDR3 reads TGTGCCAGCAGTGAGACGGGCCAAGAGACCCAGTACTTC. Translated: CASSETGQETQYF.

V gene TRBV7-8 combines with J gene TRBJ1-4; perhaps TRBD1 as D (6 bases). Germline V gene data show CDR1 as SGHVS and CDR2 as FQNEAQ. This CDR3 has 13 amino acids. With 5 bases removed from V and 7 bases from J, the gap between germline ends came to 11 bases. The chain's CDR3 is CASSPRQVEKLFF. In DNA form, the CDR3 reads TGTGCCAGCAGCCCCCGACAGGTTGAAAAACTGTTTTTT. Full variable domain (missing parts from reference TRBV7-8 and TRBJ1-4): GAGVSQSPRYKVAKRGQDVALRCDPISGHVSLFWYQQALGQGPEFLTYFQNEAQLDKSGLPSDRFFAERPEGSVSTLKIQRTQQEDSAVYLCASSPRQVEKLFFGSGTQLSVL.

The V gene is TRBV5-1, the J gene TRBJ2-1; 7 bases agree with TRBD2. Germline V lookup: CDR1 SGHRS, CDR2 YFSETQ. The CDR3 extends over 15 amino acids. Germline trimming cut 5 bases from V and 1 base from J; bases unmatched to any gene: 6. Here the CDR3 DNA reads TGCGCCAGCAGGCTATCTAGCGGTTCCTACAATGAGCAGTTCTTC. Translated, it gives CASRLSSGSYNEQFF.

The sample holds a few counts of this clone. The V gene is TRBV10-2, the J gene TRBJ2-7; 8 nucleotides align to TRBD1. The ends lost 7 bases at V and 6 bases at J; junction bases unmatched: 11. The CDR3 spans 14 residues. Germline CDR1 is WSHSY and CDR2 is SAAADI. CDR3 region: CASNPTGEVGEQYF. As DNA, the CDR3 is TGCGCCAGCAACCCGACAGGGGAGGTTGGCGAGCAGTACTTC.